This T cell receptor beta chain was retrieved from a study of chemoradiotherapy in HPV16-positive cancers. Study-wide results and caveats: Candidate HPV-specific clones and E7-related TCR motifs grew in tumor during treatment. The functional HPV-specific definition rests on just a couple of HPV16-positive patients.

Clones were sequenced by immunoSEQ multiplex PCR, and TCRdb holds only the in-frame ones, with some missing. There are approximately 8,500 clones in the sample; about 66% occur only once, and about 32% lies in the top ten. A note on this clone: Its matching antigen is unknown.

Trimming stripped 3 bases from V and 14 bases from J, with 17 bases between. CDR3 length equals 14 residues. CDR1 and CDR2 from the germline V gene are SEHNR and FQNEAQ (reference sequence). Sample collection occurred from a patient who underwent chemoradiotherapy. This clonotype was obtained from a human donor with HPV-associated anogenital cancer. The chain has TRBV7-9 and TRBJ1-6; a possible D gene is TRBD1 (5 bases). The CDR3 protein is CASSLSAGVSALHF. Written as DNA, the CDR3 is TGTGCCAGCAGCTTGAGTGCGGGGGTATCAGCCCTCCACTTT.